Listed below are T cell receptor beta chains from one sample, sequenced in a study of blood T cell repertoires in COVID-19. Here immunoSEQ multiplex PCR was the method, and the copy in TCRdb shows in-frame clones only, minus some. The sample includes 70,000 to 95,000 clones, about 84% of them seen just once. The sequencing sample was made of peripheral blood. These receptors all stem from a human donor in a cohort sampled during active COVID-19. The CDR3 runs from the conserved cysteine through the conserved F or W. The order of the fields is J gene, clone size, V gene, D gene, CDR3 protein, CDR3 DNA. D genes are given only for firm matches. Expanded clones are given a class, and other clones once, few, many or no size at all.

j_gene: TRBJ2-1; abundance: NA; v_gene: TRBV24-1; d_gene: NA; CDR3aa: CATSLDSINEQFF; CDR3nt: TGTGCCACCAGTCTGGACAGCATCAATGAGCAGTTCTTC
j_gene: TRBJ2-1; abundance: NA; v_gene: TRBV5-4; d_gene: TRBD2; CDR3aa: CASSWGGDEQFF; CDR3nt: TGTGCCAGCAGCTGGGGGGGGGATGAGCAGTTCTTC
j_gene: TRBJ1-1; abundance: NA; v_gene: TRBV6-6; d_gene: TRBD1; CDR3aa: CAAHRGLQNTEAFF; CDR3nt: TGTGCCGCACACAGGGGGCTTCAGAACACTGAAGCTTTCTTT
j_gene: TRBJ1-2; abundance: NA; v_gene: TRBV6-5; d_gene: TRBD1; CDR3aa: CASSSQGGSGGYTF; CDR3nt: TGTGCCAGCAGTTCCCAGGGGGGTTCGGGTGGCTACACCTTC
j_gene: TRBJ2-1; abundance: NA; v_gene: TRBV7-2; d_gene: NA; CDR3aa: CASTPLSTEQFF; CDR3nt: TGTGCCAGCACCCCCTTGAGTACTGAGCAGTTCTTC
j_gene: TRBJ1-6; abundance: NA; v_gene: TRBV6-2/TRBV6-3; d_gene: NA; CDR3aa: CASSYQGTYNSPLHF; CDR3nt: TGTGCCAGCAGTTACCAGGGAACCTATAATTCACCCCTCCACTTT
j_gene: TRBJ1-1; abundance: NA; v_gene: TRBV5-1; d_gene: TRBD1; CDR3aa: CASSSGTDINTEAFF; CDR3nt: TGCGCCAGCAGCTCCGGGACAGATATAAACACTGAAGCTTTCTTT
j_gene: TRBJ2-7; abundance: NA; v_gene: TRBV7-9; d_gene: TRBD2; CDR3aa: CASSRVGGSEQYF; CDR3nt: TGTGCCAGCAGCCGGGTCGGGGGGTCCGAGCAGTACTTC
j_gene: TRBJ1-6; abundance: NA; v_gene: TRBV6-5; d_gene: NA; CDR3aa: CASTANRAYNSPLHF; CDR3nt: TGTGCCAGCACAGCTAACAGGGCCTATAATTCACCCCTCCACTTT
j_gene: TRBJ1-1; abundance: NA; v_gene: TRBV6-1; d_gene: NA; CDR3aa: CASSEYRAQRAFF; CDR3nt: TGTGCCAGCAGTGAATACAGGGCCCAGAGAGCTTTCTTT
j_gene: TRBJ2-5; abundance: NA; v_gene: TRBV7-6; d_gene: NA; CDR3aa: CASSLGGGVWETQYF; CDR3nt: TGTGCCAGCAGCTTAGGAGGGGGGGTTTGGGAGACCCAGTACTTC
j_gene: TRBJ1-1; abundance: NA; v_gene: TRBV25-1; d_gene: NA; CDR3aa: CASSVGDLRGTEAFF; CDR3nt: TGTGCCAGCAGTGTAGGGGATTTAAGGGGCACTGAAGCTTTCTTT
j_gene: TRBJ1-3; abundance: once; v_gene: TRBV20-1; d_gene: TRBD1; CDR3aa: CSASQGQGLGNTIYF; CDR3nt: TGCAGTGCTAGTCAGGGACAGGGTTTGGGAAACACCATATATTTT
j_gene: TRBJ1-2; abundance: NA; v_gene: TRBV27; d_gene: TRBD1; CDR3aa: CASSLGTGGNYGYTF; CDR3nt: TGTGCCAGCAGTTTGGGGACAGGGGGGAACTATGGCTACACCTTC
j_gene: TRBJ2-3; abundance: NA; v_gene: TRBV10-3; d_gene: TRBD2; CDR3aa: CAITPRVAGVGTDTQYF; CDR3nt: TGTGCCATCACTCCTAGGGTAGCGGGAGTGGGCACAGATACGCAGTATTTT
j_gene: TRBJ2-1; abundance: once; v_gene: TRBV5-5; d_gene: TRBD1; CDR3aa: CASSARQGEYNEQFF; CDR3nt: TGTGCCAGCAGCGCTAGACAGGGGGAATACAATGAGCAGTTCTTC
j_gene: TRBJ1-2; abundance: NA; v_gene: TRBV2; d_gene: TRBD1; CDR3aa: CASSDTGEDGYTF; CDR3nt: TGTGCCAGCAGTGACACAGGGGAGGATGGCTACACCTTC
j_gene: TRBJ2-7; abundance: NA; v_gene: TRBV24-1; d_gene: TRBD2; CDR3aa: CATSDSVTSGSYEQYF; CDR3nt: TGTGCCACCAGTGATTCAGTTACTAGCGGGAGTTACGAGCAGTACTTC
j_gene: TRBJ2-5; abundance: NA; v_gene: TRBV6-5; d_gene: TRBD1; CDR3aa: CASQDRAVGTQYF; CDR3nt: TGTGCCAGCCAAGACAGGGCCGTAGGGACCCAGTACTTC
j_gene: TRBJ1-2; abundance: NA; v_gene: TRBV6-6; d_gene: NA; CDR3aa: CASSYGMRDGYTF; CDR3nt: TGTGCCAGCAGTTACGGGATGAGGGATGGCTACACCTTC
j_gene: TRBJ2-7; abundance: NA; v_gene: TRBV10-3; d_gene: NA; CDR3aa: CAISDKEGGYEQYF; CDR3nt: TGTGCCATCAGTGATAAGGAGGGTGGCTACGAGCAGTACTTC
j_gene: TRBJ1-2; abundance: NA; v_gene: TRBV4-3; d_gene: TRBD1; CDR3aa: CASSQGQGFNYGYTF; CDR3nt: TGCGCCAGCAGCCAGGGACAGGGCTTCAACTATGGCTACACCTTC
j_gene: TRBJ2-3; abundance: NA; v_gene: TRBV5-8; d_gene: NA; CDR3aa: CANLGQRTDTQYF; CDR3nt: TGTGCCAACTTAGGACAGCGCACAGATACGCAGTATTTT
j_gene: TRBJ1-2; abundance: once; v_gene: TRBV18; d_gene: TRBD1; CDR3aa: CASSPQGGRGYTF; CDR3nt: TGTGCCAGCTCACCACAAGGGGGCAGGGGCTACACCTTC
j_gene: TRBJ2-5; abundance: NA; v_gene: TRBV14; d_gene: NA; CDR3aa: CASSQDPGRKTQYF; CDR3nt: TGTGCCAGCAGCCAAGATCCGGGAAGAAAGACCCAGTACTTC
j_gene: TRBJ2-5; abundance: few; v_gene: TRBV4-3; d_gene: TRBD2; CDR3aa: CASSQGREGHETQYF; CDR3nt: TGCGCCAGCAGCCAAGGACGGGAGGGCCATGAGACCCAGTACTTC
j_gene: TRBJ2-5; abundance: NA; v_gene: TRBV7-6; d_gene: NA; CDR3aa: CASSATGRETQYF; CDR3nt: TGCGCCAGCAGCGCAACAGGGAGAGAGACCCAGTACTTC
j_gene: TRBJ2-7; abundance: NA; v_gene: TRBV11-2; d_gene: NA; CDR3aa: CASSAQDSSYEQYF; CDR3nt: TGTGCCAGCAGCGCCCAGGACAGTTCCTACGAGCAGTACTTC